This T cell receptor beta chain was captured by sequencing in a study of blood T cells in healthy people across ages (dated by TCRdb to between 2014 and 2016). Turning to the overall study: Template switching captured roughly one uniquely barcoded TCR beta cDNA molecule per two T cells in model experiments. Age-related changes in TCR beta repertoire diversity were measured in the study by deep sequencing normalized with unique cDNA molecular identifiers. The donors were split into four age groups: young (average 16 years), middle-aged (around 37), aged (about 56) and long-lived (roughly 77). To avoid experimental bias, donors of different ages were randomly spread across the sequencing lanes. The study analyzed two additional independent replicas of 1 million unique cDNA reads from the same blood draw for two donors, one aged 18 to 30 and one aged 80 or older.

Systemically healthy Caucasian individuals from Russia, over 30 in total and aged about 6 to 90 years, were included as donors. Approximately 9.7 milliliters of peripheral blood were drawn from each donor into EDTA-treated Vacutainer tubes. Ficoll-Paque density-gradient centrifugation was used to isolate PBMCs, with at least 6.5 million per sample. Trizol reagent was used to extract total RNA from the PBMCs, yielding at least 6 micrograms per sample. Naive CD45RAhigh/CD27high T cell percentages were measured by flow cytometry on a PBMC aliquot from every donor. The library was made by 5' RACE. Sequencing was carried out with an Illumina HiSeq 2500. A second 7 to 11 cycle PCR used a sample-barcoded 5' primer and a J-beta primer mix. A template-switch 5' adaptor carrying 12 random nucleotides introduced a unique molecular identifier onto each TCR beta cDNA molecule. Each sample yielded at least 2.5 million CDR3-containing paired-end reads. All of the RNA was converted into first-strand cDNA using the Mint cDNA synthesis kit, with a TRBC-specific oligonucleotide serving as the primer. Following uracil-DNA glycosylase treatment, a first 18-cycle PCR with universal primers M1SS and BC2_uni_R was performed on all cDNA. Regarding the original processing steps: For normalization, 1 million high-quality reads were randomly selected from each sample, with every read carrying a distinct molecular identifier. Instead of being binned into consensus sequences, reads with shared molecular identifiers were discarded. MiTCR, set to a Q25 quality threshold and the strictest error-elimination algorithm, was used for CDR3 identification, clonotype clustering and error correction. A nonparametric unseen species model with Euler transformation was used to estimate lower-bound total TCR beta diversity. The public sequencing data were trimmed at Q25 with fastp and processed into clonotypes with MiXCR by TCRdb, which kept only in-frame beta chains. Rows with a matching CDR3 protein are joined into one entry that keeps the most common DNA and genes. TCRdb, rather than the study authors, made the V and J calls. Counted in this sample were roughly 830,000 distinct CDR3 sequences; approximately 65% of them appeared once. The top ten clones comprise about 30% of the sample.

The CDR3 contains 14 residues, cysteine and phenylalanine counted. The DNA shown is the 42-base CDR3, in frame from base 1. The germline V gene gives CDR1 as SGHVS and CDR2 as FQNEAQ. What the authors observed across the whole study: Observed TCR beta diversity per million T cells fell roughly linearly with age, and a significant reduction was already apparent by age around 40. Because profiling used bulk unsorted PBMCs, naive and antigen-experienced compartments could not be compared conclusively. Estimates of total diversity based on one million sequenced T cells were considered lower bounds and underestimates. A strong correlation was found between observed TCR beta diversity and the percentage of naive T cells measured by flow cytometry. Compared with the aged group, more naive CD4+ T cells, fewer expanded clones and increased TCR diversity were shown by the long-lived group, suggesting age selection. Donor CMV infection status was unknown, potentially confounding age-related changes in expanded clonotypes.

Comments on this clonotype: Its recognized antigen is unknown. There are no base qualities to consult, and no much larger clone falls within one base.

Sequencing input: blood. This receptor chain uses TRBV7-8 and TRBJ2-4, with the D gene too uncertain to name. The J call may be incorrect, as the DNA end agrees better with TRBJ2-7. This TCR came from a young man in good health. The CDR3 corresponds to CASSRFDLSSEQYF. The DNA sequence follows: TGTGCCAGCAGCCGATTCGATTTAAGCAGCGAGCAGTACTTC.